The entry below gives a single TCR beta chain sequence along with its context. Its antigen is unknown. No base quality values were provided; no much bigger clone lies one nucleotide off. Ophthalmopathy patients were characterized by moderately to severely active disease, a Clinical Activity Score of at least 3, a NOSPECS grade of at least 4, and a disease duration under 3 months. Patients with other autoimmune diseases, uncontrolled infections, pregnancy or lactation were excluded from the study. Clinical symptoms, serum thyroxine, TRAb, thyroid ultrasound and orbital computed tomography were used for diagnosis. PBMCs were isolated from about 10 ml of fresh peripheral blood by Ficoll-Paque density gradient centrifugation. Trizol reagent was used to extract the total RNA, and its quality was then checked on an Agilent 2100 Bioanalyzer. The data originate from a study of Graves' ophthalmopathy and Graves' hyperthyroidism (dated by TCRdb to the late 2010s). Context from the whole study: Peripheral blood samples were taken at the time of initial diagnosis, before any treatment was given. TCR beta repertoire signatures were used to distinguish Graves' ophthalmopathy from Graves' hyperthyroidism and to predict progression to ophthalmopathy. In total, under 150 blood samples were TCR-sequenced: some 43 ophthalmopathy, over 70 hyperthyroidism and around 17 hyperthyroidism-to-ophthalmopathy patients. To explore V-J signatures distinguishing ophthalmopathy from hyperthyroidism, a discovery set of around 100 patients (roughly 42 ophthalmopathy, some 57 stable hyperthyroidism) was enrolled. The independent validation cohort included 20 or so hyperthyroidism patients plus 17 patients who later progressed from hyperthyroidism to ophthalmopathy. In over 5 hyperthyroidism patients, the T-cell repertoire of thyroid tissue was compared with the T-cell repertoire of blood. Following sample collection, hyperthyroidism patients were given methimazole at a starting dose of 30 mg daily, and ophthalmopathy patients were given high-dose intravenous methylprednisolone. General study outcomes and caveats: In validation, the model predicted ophthalmopathy progression with nearly 71% sensitivity and less than 80% specificity; approximately 12 predicted patients were CT-confirmed with GO in a median of around 6 months. No statistical method was used to set the sample size in advance, and the investigators knew which group each participant was assigned to. Most expanded thyroid clonotypes with frequency above 0.001 were also detected in blood, suggesting blood repertoires may reflect the thyroid immune response. In cross-validation, the 13-signature model distinguished ophthalmopathy from stable hyperthyroidism with more than 85% sensitivity and around 83% specificity, while in the test set the corresponding values were about 79% and 69%.

The germline V gene supplies CDR1 SGDLS and CDR2 YYNGEE. Reading from cysteine to phenylalanine, the CDR3 counts 16 amino acids. Only the CDR3 portion is preserved as DNA: 48 bases, with reading frame beginning at the first base. The germline ends are 13 bases apart after V is trimmed by 0 bases and J by 1 base. TCR beta CDR3 regions were amplified from RNA transcripts for repertoire sequencing. A first-round RT-PCR used HTBI primers with the Qiagen OneStep RT-PCR kit, followed by a second-round multiplex PCR, size selection and purification. Libraries were sequenced on an Illumina HiSeq2000 using paired-end 100 bp reads. As for how the authors treated the data: SOAPnuke was used for read processing, and reads with adapters, uncalled bases, a mean Phred below 15, or no exact constant-primer or identifier match were discarded. COPE v1.2.5 was used to merge the high-quality paired reads. Each unique nucleotide sequence was defined as a clonotype, and clonotypes were aligned to IMGT TRB V, D and J references with MiTCR v1.1. The analysis was limited to V-J combinations with a frequency above 0.0001, which together covered about 99% of the repertoires. For each V-J combination, a TCR clonal expansion and chaos score was defined as the ratio of F50 clonal expansion to chaos observed in the TCRdist matrix. Features were reduced by Welch's t-statistics and random forest to 10 to 15 V-J combinations, which fed a naive Bayes classifier. Thyroid-blood repertoire similarity was quantified with the Morisita-Horn index. TCRdb redid the processing of the public reads, applying fastp at Q25 and MiXCR, and retained in-frame beta chains. CDR3 protein sequences are deduplicated, and each keeps its most common genes and DNA. These V and J calls rely on TCRdb rather than the paper's analysis. This sample comprises 200,000 to 250,000 distinct CDR3 sequences, roughly 50% of them detected only once. Less than 60% of the sample goes to the ten largest clones.

Recombination connected TRBV9 to TRBJ2-5; the D call could be TRBD1 or TRBD2, with each sharing 5 bases. The TCR comes from an adult man with Graves' ophthalmopathy. Sequences were obtained from peripheral blood. CDR3 reads: CASSVGGYWSQETQYF. The bases read TGTGCCAGCAGCGTAGGGGGGTATTGGAGCCAAGAGACCCAGTACTTC. Here the CDR3 is joined to the reference TRBV9 and TRBJ2-5 genes, and the full variable domain is: DSGVTQTPKHLITATGQRVTLRCSPRSGDLSVYWYQQSLDQGLQFLIQYYNGEERAKGNILERFSAQQFPDLHSELNLSSLELGDSALYFCASSVGGYWSQETQYFGPGTRLLVL.